The present T cell receptor (beta chain) was sequenced within a study of OX40 agonist ivuxolimab in advanced cancers. Study context: Treatment received earlier with anti-PD-1, anti-PD-L1 or anti-CTLA-4 agents was allowed, and less than 45% had some.

Deletions cut 3 bases from V and 1 base from J, with 15 bases between. This CDR3 is built from 16 residues. Per germline, CDR1 LNHDA and CDR2 SQIVND (reference sequence). The assay was immunoSEQ multiplex PCR, and TCRdb's table has in-frame clones only and misses some. Of over 40,000 clones in the sample, approximately 91% are singletons; the top ten hold roughly 3.5%. This clone appeared a few times. Sequenced material: CD4+ or CD8+ T cells sorted from blood, taken in a trial of the OX40 agonist ivuxolimab. This clonotype originated in an adult with an advanced solid tumor such as melanoma, head and neck, liver or kidney cancer. V is TRBV19 and J is TRBJ1-1; no firm D call. For the CDR3, the DNA is TGTGCCAGTAGTATTCTCCAAGGGCGGGCGAACACTGAAGCTTTCTTT. This sequence encodes CASSILQGRANTEAFF.